The clone carrying this T cell receptor (beta chain) has just one count. The data stem from a study of cytomegalovirus exposure and HLA in healthy donors. It was with 60 Vbeta and 13 Jbeta primers that the PCR ran. Data came from immunoSEQ multiplex PCR; TCRdb stores just in-frame clones and leaves some out. This sample has about 160,000 clones, with about 80% found just once. Trimming stripped 4 bases from V and 10 bases from J, with 21 bases between. CDR1 and CDR2 (germline): SGHDT, YYEEEE. The CDR3 is made up of 15 amino acids. The clonotype originates from a young man in good health and CMV-seropositive. The J gene is TRBJ2-1, the V gene TRBV5-6, with D perhaps TRBD2 (5 bases). The specimen sequenced was PBMCs. The CDR3 region has the DNA TGTGCCAGCAGCCCTGAGGTTGCTAGCACTAACGAGCAGTTCTTC. It encodes CASSPEVASTNEQFF. Using reference TRBV5-6 and TRBJ2-1 for the parts outside the CDR3, the full variable domain is DAGVTQSPTHLIKTRGQQVTLRCSPKSGHDTVSWYQQALGQGPQFIFQYYEEEERQRGNFPDRFSGHQFPNYSSELNVNALLLGDSALYLCASSPEVASTNEQFFGPGTRLTVL.